These T cell receptor beta chains were read from a single sample in a study of blood T cells in healthy people across ages. Each CDR3 protein is one row after TCRdb ran MiXCR on the 5' RACE reads. Here the sample spans 710,000 or so distinct CDR3 sequences, around 32% being singletons. The specimen was blood. The receptors derive from an elderly woman in good health. CDR3s include the opening cysteine and the closing phenylalanine or tryptophan. The order of the fields is CDR3 DNA, CDR3 protein, clone size, D gene, J gene, V gene. D genes are given only for firm matches. Clone size, where shown, is once, few, many, or a class for clones that have expanded.

CDR3nt: TGTGCCAGCAGTGCCTCTTCCGGGGGCGATCAGTACTTC; CDR3aa: CASSASSGGDQYF; abundance: few; d_gene: -; j_gene: TRBJ2-4; v_gene: TRBV2
CDR3nt: TGTGCCAGCAGGGCCAGAAGGACACCTAATGAAAAACTGTTTTTT; CDR3aa: CASRARRTPNEKLFF; abundance: -; d_gene: -; j_gene: TRBJ1-4; v_gene: TRBV2
CDR3nt: TGTGCCAGCAGCTTACGGGGGATCGGGGAAAAACTGTTTTTT; CDR3aa: CASSLRGIGEKLFF; abundance: -; d_gene: -; j_gene: TRBJ1-4; v_gene: TRBV7-2
CDR3nt: TGTGCCAGCAGCTTATTGGGGGCCATTACGTTGAATGAGCAGTTCTTC; CDR3aa: CASSLLGAITLNEQFF; abundance: -; d_gene: -; j_gene: TRBJ2-1; v_gene: TRBV7-9
CDR3nt: TGCAGTGCTAGAGATCAGGCTAGTCACACAGATACGCAGTATTTT; CDR3aa: CSARDQASHTDTQYF; abundance: -; d_gene: -; j_gene: TRBJ2-3; v_gene: TRBV20-1
CDR3nt: TGTGCCAGCAGGGAAGTCTACGAGCAGTACTTC; CDR3aa: CASREVYEQYF; abundance: many; d_gene: -; j_gene: TRBJ2-7; v_gene: TRBV6-1
CDR3nt: TGTGCCAGCAGCTCCGCCGGGGGCAGGGGCGAGCAGTACTTC; CDR3aa: CASSSAGGRGEQYF; abundance: many; d_gene: -; j_gene: TRBJ2-7; v_gene: TRBV7-3
CDR3nt: TGTGCCAGCAGCGTAGTCGCCGGGAGCCAAGAGACCCAGTACTTC; CDR3aa: CASSVVAGSQETQYF; abundance: many; d_gene: -; j_gene: TRBJ2-5; v_gene: TRBV9
CDR3nt: TGTGCCAGCAGGAGGAGTGACCCTGGGGCCAACGTCCTGACTTTC; CDR3aa: CASRRSDPGANVLTF; abundance: many; d_gene: -; j_gene: TRBJ2-6; v_gene: TRBV6-1
CDR3nt: TGTGCCAGCAGCGTCGACAGAACCGAAGCTTTCTTT; CDR3aa: CASSVDRTEAFF; abundance: few; d_gene: -; j_gene: TRBJ1-1; v_gene: TRBV2
CDR3nt: TGTGCCACCAGCGACATAGCGGGGGGGCCCTACAATGAGCAGTTCTTC; CDR3aa: CATSDIAGGPYNEQFF; abundance: many; d_gene: TRBD2; j_gene: TRBJ2-1; v_gene: TRBV15
CDR3nt: TGCAGCGTCGCCGGGGACAGGGATGGCTACACCTTC; CDR3aa: CSVAGDRDGYTF; abundance: -; d_gene: TRBD1; j_gene: TRBJ1-2; v_gene: TRBV29-1
CDR3nt: TGCAGTGCGGAGGGGACAGGCGGGGAGACCCAGTACTTC; CDR3aa: CSAEGTGGETQYF; abundance: many; d_gene: TRBD1; j_gene: TRBJ2-5; v_gene: TRBV20-1
CDR3nt: TGTGCCAGCAGCTTAGCTCAGGGACAAGATACGCAGTATTTT; CDR3aa: CASSLAQGQDTQYF; abundance: -; d_gene: -; j_gene: TRBJ2-3; v_gene: TRBV7-2
CDR3nt: TGTGCCAGCAGCCATACAAGGGACGGGGGGTCAAATGAGCAGTACTTC; CDR3aa: CASSHTRDGGSNEQYF; abundance: once; d_gene: TRBD2; j_gene: TRBJ2-5; v_gene: TRBV14
CDR3nt: TGTGCCAGCGGCCGATTAGCGGGGGGGTACTCCTACAATGAGCAGTTCTTC; CDR3aa: CASGRLAGGYSYNEQFF; abundance: -; d_gene: TRBD2; j_gene: TRBJ2-1; v_gene: TRBV9
CDR3nt: TGTGCCAGCAGTCCGGGGGAGAACACTGAAGCTTTCTTT; CDR3aa: CASSPGENTEAFF; abundance: -; d_gene: -; j_gene: TRBJ1-1; v_gene: TRBV12-3/TRBV12-4
CDR3nt: TGTGCCAGCAGTCCGGAGGCTAGCACAGATACGCAGTATTTT; CDR3aa: CASSPEASTDTQYF; abundance: -; d_gene: -; j_gene: TRBJ2-3; v_gene: TRBV6-5
CDR3nt: TGCGCCAGCAGCTTGCGACTAGCGGGGGGGAAGAATGAGCAGTTCTTC; CDR3aa: CASSLRLAGGKNEQFF; abundance: many; d_gene: TRBD2; j_gene: TRBJ2-1; v_gene: TRBV5-1
CDR3nt: TGTGCCAGCAGCTTAGGGGCGGCGGCCCCGCAGTATTTT; CDR3aa: CASSLGAAAPQYF; abundance: many; d_gene: -; j_gene: TRBJ2-3; v_gene: TRBV7-6
CDR3nt: TGCAGCGCTACTAGCGGGGCCCTCACCGGGGAGCGGTTTTTT; CDR3aa: CSATSGALTGERFF; abundance: -; d_gene: TRBD2; j_gene: TRBJ2-2; v_gene: TRBV29-1
CDR3nt: TGTGCCAGCAGCCGGGCGATGGCCAGCGAGCAGTACTTC; CDR3aa: CASSRAMASEQYF; abundance: many; d_gene: -; j_gene: TRBJ2-7; v_gene: TRBV3-1
CDR3nt: TGCGCCAGCAGCTTTGGAGGGACTGGGGCCAACGTCCTGACTTTC; CDR3aa: CASSFGGTGANVLTF; abundance: many; d_gene: -; j_gene: TRBJ2-6; v_gene: TRBV11-1
CDR3nt: TGTGCCAGCAGTCTCAGCGGGATGGTCGATACGCAGTATTTT; CDR3aa: CASSLSGMVDTQYF; abundance: -; d_gene: TRBD2; j_gene: TRBJ2-3; v_gene: TRBV6-5
CDR3nt: TGCGCCAGCAGCTCCGGGACAGGAGTAGGTCAGCCCCAGCATTTT; CDR3aa: CASSSGTGVGQPQHF; abundance: many; d_gene: TRBD1; j_gene: TRBJ1-5; v_gene: TRBV5-1
CDR3nt: TGTGCCACCGGGCCCTCGACGAACACCGGGGAGCTGTTTTTT; CDR3aa: CATGPSTNTGELFF; abundance: -; d_gene: -; j_gene: TRBJ2-2; v_gene: TRBV2
CDR3nt: TGTGCCAGCAGCCAAGCTCCCGGGACAGGCGAAACTGAGCAGTTCTTC; CDR3aa: CASSQAPGTGETEQFF; abundance: many; d_gene: TRBD1; j_gene: TRBJ2-1; v_gene: TRBV4-2
CDR3nt: TGTGCCTGGAGTCGTGACACTGAAGCTTTCTTT; CDR3aa: CAWSRDTEAFF; abundance: -; d_gene: -; j_gene: TRBJ1-1; v_gene: TRBV30